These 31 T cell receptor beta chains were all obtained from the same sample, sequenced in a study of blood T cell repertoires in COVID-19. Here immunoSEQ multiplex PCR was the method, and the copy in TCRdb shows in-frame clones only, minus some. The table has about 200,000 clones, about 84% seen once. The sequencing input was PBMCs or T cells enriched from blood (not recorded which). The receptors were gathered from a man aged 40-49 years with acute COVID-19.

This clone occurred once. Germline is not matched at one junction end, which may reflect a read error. The CDR3 sequence is CASTLTQLRDEQYF. CDR3 bases: TGTGCCAGCACCTTAACTCAGTTGCGGGACGAGCAGTACTTC. J is TRBJ2-7 and V is TRBV7-8; a possible D gene is TRBD2 (5 bases). This CDR3 is 14 amino acids long. CDR1 is SGHVS and CDR2 is FQNEAQ in the germline V gene.

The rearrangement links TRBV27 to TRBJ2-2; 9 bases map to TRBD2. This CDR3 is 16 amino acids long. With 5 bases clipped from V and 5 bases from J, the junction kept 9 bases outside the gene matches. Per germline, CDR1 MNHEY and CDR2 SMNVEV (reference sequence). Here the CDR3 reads CASSVNGGGETGELFF. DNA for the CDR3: TGTGCCAGCAGTGTAAATGGCGGGGGGGAGACCGGGGAGCTGTTTTTT.

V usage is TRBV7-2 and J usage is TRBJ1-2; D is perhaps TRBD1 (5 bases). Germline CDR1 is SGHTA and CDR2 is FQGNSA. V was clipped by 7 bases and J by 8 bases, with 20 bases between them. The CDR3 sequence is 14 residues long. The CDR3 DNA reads TGTGCCAGCAACCTAATGGGGGGGTGGGTCGGCTACACCTTC. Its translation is CASNLMGGWVGYTF.

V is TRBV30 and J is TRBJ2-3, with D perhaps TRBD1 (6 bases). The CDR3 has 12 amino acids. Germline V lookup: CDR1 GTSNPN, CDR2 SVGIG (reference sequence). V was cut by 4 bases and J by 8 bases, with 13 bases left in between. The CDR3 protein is CAWKAGESTQYF. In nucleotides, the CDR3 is TGTGCCTGGAAAGCAGGGGAAAGTACGCAGTATTTT.

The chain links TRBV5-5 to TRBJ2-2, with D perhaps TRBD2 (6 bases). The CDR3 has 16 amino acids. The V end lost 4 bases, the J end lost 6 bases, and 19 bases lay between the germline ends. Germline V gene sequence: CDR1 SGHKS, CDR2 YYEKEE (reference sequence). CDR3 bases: TGTGCCAGCAGCGTGGGAGGTAGAGGCCCAGCCGGGGAGCTGTTTTTT. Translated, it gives CASSVGGRGPAGELFF.

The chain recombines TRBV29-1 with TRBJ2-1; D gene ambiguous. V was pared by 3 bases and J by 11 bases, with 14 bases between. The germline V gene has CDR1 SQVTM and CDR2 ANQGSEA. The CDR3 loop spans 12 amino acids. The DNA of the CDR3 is TGCAGCGTTGATTCCAGTTCGAATAAGCAGTTCTTC. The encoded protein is CSVDSSSNKQFF.

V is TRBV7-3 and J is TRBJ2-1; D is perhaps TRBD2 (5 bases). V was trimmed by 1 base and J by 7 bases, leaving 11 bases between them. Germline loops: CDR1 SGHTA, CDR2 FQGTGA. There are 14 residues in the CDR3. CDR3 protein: CASSLSSAGNEQFF. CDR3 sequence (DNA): TGTGCCAGCAGCTTAAGTAGCGCGGGTAATGAGCAGTTCTTC.

CDR3 residues: CASKLGQGSHNEQFF. The CDR3 DNA is TGCGCCAGCAAATTGGGACAGGGAAGCCACAATGAGCAGTTCTTC. V usage is TRBV5-1 and J usage is TRBJ2-1; 9 nucleotides match TRBD1. Germline lookup yields CDR1 SGHRS and CDR2 YFSETQ. This CDR3 has 15 residues. V lost 6 bases to trimming and J lost 5 bases; unmatched junction nucleotides: 9.

For the CDR3, the DNA is TGTGCCAGCAGTCTAATTCGTGAAGCTTTCTTT. Its protein is CASSLIREAFF. V usage is TRBV12-3 or TRBV12-4 and J usage is TRBJ1-1; D remains ambiguous. V dropped 5 bases and J dropped 7 bases, with 8 bases sitting between them. CDR3 size: 11 residues.

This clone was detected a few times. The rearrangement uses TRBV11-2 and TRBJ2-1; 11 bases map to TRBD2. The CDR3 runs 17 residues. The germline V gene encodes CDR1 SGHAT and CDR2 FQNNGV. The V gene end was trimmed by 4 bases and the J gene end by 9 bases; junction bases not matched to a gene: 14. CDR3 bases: TGTGCCAGCAGCTCGTTACTCTTAGCGGGAGGGACCCGTGAGCAGTTCTTC. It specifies CASSSLLLAGGTREQFF.

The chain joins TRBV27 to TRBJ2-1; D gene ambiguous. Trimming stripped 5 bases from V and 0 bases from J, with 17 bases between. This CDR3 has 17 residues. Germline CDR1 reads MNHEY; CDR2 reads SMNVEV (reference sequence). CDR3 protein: CASSPTGSLSSYNEQFF. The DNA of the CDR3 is TGTGCCAGCAGTCCCACTGGGTCACTAAGCTCCTACAATGAGCAGTTCTTC.

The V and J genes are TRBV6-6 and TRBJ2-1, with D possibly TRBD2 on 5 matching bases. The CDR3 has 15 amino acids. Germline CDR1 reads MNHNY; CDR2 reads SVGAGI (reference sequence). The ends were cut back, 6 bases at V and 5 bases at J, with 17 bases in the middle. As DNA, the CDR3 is TGTGCCAGCAGCCGGGCTCCCCGGCGGGACAATGAGCAGTTCTTC. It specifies CASSRAPRRDNEQFF.

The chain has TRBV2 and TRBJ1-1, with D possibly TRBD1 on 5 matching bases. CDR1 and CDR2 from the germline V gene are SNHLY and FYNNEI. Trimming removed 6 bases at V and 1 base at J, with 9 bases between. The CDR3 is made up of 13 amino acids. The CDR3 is CASRTTGNTEAFF. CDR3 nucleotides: TGTGCCAGCAGAACCACAGGGAACACTGAAGCTTTCTTT.

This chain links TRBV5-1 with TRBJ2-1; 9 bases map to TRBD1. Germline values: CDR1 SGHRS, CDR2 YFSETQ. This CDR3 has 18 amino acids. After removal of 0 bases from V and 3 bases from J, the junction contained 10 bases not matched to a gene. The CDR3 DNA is TGCGCCAGCAGCTTGGTAATCTACGGACAGGGGAACTACAATGAGCAGTTCTTC. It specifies CASSLVIYGQGNYNEQFF.

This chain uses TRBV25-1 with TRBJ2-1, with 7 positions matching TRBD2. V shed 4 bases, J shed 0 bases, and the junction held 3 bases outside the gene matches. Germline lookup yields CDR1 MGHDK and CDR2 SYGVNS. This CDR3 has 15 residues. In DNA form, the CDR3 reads TGTGCCAGCAGTGCTAGCGGTAGCTCCTACAATGAGCAGTTCTTC. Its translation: CASSASGSSYNEQFF.

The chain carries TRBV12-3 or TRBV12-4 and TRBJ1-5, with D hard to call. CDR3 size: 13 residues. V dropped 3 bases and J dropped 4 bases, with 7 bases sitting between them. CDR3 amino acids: CASSFRGNQPQHF. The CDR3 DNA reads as TGTGCCAGCAGTTTTCGGGGAAATCAGCCCCAGCATTTT.

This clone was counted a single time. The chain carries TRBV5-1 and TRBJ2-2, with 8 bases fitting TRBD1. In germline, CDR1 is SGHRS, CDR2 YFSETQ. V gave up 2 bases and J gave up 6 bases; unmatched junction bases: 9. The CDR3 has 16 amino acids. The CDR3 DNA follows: TGCGCCAGCAGCTTATCGGCAGGGGGCCTGGCCGGGGAGCTGTTTTTT. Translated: CASSLSAGGLAGELFF.

CDR3 in amino acids: CASSPLTGAQYF. As DNA, the CDR3 is TGTGCCAGCAGCCCCTTGACAGGGGCGCAGTACTTC. The chain recombines TRBV7-2 with TRBJ2-7; 8 bases agree with TRBD1. The CDR3 consists of 12 residues. The germline V gene has CDR1 SGHTA and CDR2 FQGNSA. Losses at the gene ends were 5 bases for V and 9 bases for J; bases not matched to a gene: 6.

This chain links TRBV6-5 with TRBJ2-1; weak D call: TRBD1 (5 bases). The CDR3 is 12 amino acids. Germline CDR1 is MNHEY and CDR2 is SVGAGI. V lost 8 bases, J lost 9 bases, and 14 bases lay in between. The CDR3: CASGAEEREQFF. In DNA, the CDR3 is TGTGCCAGCGGGGCCGAAGAGCGTGAGCAGTTCTTC.

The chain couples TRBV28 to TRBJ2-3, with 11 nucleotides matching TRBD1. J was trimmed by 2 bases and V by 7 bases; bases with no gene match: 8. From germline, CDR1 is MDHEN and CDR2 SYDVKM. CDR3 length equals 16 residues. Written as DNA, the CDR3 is TGTGCCAGCAACGACCGGGACAGGGGGATCACAGATACGCAGTATTTT. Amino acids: CASNDRDRGITDTQYF.

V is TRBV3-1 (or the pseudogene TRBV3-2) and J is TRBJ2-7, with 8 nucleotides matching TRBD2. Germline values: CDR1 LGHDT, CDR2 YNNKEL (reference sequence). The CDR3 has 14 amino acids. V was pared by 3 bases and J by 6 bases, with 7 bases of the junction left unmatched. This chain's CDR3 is CASSQPGLGPEQYF. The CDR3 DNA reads TGTGCCAGCAGCCAGCCGGGACTAGGGCCCGAGCAGTACTTC.

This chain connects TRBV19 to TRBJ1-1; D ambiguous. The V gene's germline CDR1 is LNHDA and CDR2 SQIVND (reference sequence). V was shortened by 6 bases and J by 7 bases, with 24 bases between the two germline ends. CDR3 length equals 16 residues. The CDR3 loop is CASSGRGELVGVEAFF. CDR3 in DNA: TGTGCCAGTAGCGGCCGCGGTGAACTTGTTGGAGTTGAAGCTTTCTTT.

This CDR3 is CASSERGNYGYTF. In DNA, the CDR3 is TGCGCCAGCAGTGAGAGGGGGAACTATGGCTACACCTTC. This chain connects TRBV10-2 to TRBJ1-2; perhaps TRBD1 as D (6 bases). Germline lookup yields CDR1 WSHSY and CDR2 SAAADI. The CDR3 covers 13 residues. V was clipped by 2 bases and J by 2 bases, with 6 bases between them.

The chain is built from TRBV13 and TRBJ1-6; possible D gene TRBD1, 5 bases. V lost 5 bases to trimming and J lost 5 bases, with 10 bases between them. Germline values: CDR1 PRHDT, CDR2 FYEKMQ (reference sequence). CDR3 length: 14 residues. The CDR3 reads CASSPAGDNSPLHF. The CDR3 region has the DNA TGTGCCAGCAGCCCCGCGGGGGATAATTCACCCCTCCACTTT.

The CDR3 DNA reads TGCGCCAGCAGCCATGACACCGAAGGAACAGATACGCAGTATTTT. Its protein is CASSHDTEGTDTQYF. The chain carries TRBV4-1 and TRBJ2-3; D is ambiguous. Germline V gives CDR1 MGHRA, CDR2 YSYEKL. The CDR3 is made up of 15 amino acids. Trimming took 3 bases from V and 3 from J, leaving 13 bases between them.

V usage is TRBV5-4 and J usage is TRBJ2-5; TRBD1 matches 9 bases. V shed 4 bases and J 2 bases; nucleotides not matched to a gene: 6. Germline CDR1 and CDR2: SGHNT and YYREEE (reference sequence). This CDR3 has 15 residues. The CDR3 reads CASSPGQGIQETQYF. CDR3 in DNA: TGTGCCAGCAGCCCCGGACAGGGGATACAAGAGACCCAGTACTTC.

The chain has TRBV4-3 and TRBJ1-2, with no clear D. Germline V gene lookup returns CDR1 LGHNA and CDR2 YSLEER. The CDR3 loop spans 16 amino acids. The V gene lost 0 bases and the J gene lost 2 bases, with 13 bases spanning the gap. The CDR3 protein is CASSQEFAVTNYGYTF. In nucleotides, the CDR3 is TGCGCCAGCAGCCAAGAATTTGCAGTAACCAACTATGGCTACACCTTC.

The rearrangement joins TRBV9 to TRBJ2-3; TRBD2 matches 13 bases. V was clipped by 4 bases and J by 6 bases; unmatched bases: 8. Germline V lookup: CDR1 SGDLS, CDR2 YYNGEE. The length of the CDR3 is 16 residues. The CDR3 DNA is TGTGCCAGCAGCTACACTAGCGGGAGGGCTGGGGATACGCAGTATTTT. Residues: CASSYTSGRAGDTQYF.

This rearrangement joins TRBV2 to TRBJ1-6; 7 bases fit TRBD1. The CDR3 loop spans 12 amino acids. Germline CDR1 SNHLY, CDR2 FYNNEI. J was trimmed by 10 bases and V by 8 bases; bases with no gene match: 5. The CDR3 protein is CASGRGRSPLHF. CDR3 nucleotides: TGTGCCAGCGGCAGGGGGAGATCACCCCTCCACTTT. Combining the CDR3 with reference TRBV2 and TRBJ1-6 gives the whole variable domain EPEVTQTPSHQVTQMGQEVILRCVPISNHLYFYWYRQILGQKVEFLVSFYNNEISEKSEIFDDQFSVERPDGSNFTLKIRSTKLEDSAMYFCASGRGRSPLHFGNGTRLTVT.

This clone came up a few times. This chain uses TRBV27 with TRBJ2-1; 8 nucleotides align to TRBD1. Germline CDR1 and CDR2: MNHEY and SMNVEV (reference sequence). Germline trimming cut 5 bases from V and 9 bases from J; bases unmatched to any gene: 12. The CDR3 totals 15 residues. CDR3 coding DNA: TGTGCCAGCAGTGCCTCCAGGGGGCTTTCGGCTGAGCAGTTCTTC. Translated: CASSASRGLSAEQFF.

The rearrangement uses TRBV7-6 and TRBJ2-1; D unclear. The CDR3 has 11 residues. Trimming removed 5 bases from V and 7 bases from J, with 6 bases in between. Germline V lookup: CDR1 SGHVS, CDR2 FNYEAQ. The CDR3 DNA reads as TGTGCCAGCAGCCTCTTTAATGAGCAGTTCTTC. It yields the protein CASSLFNEQFF.